This T cell receptor (beta chain) was recovered during a study of blood T cell repertoires in COVID-19. Study at large: The origin of the acute and convalescent COVID-19 samples was the United States, Italy and Spain. PBMCs, B-cell-depleted T cells, or T cells provided the cDNA or gDNA that made up the material.

V was cut by 7 bases and J by 1 base, with 12 bases left in between. Germline CDR1 reads MDHEN; CDR2 reads SYDVKM. The CDR3 totals 14 residues. As originally analysed: Amplifying reference gene primers gave estimates of nucleated cell counts. Profiling relied on immunoSEQ multiplex PCR, and the TCRdb table lists in-frame clones only, not all of them. D and trimming come from the DNA, and the V and J calls and clone size come from that table. The data hold 95,000 to 110,000 clones, with 84% observed a single time. The chain has TRBV28 and TRBJ2-3; maybe TRBD2 (6 bases). The sequence derives from a human donor in a cohort sampled during active COVID-19. Sample: peripheral blood. In nucleotides, the CDR3 is TGTGCCAGCAAACTAGCCTCGGGCACAGATACGCAGTATTTT. It yields the protein CASKLASGTDTQYF.